One and the same sample provided the 3 T cell receptor beta chains below, sequenced in a study of human T cells and chemical hapten exposure. Noted time point: patch test 1, 2 weeks after DPC sensitization. Treatment described: therapeutic diphenylcyclopropenone sensitization with weekly scalp DPC. TCRdb fed the RACE reads into MiXCR, producing one record per CDR3 protein. The data hold 80,000 to 100,000 distinct CDR3 sequences, with 9.5% to 15% observed a single time. The sequencing used whole blood, collected in connection with sensitization to the hapten diphenylcyclopropenone (DPC). These receptors came from a woman aged 40 to 50 with alopecia areata. Some clones in this sample may be carry-over from other donors' samples.

The rearrangement joins TRBV7-2 to TRBJ2-2; D possibly corresponds to TRBD1 (6 bases). CDR3 length: 15 amino acids. From germline, CDR1 is SGHTA and CDR2 FQGNSA. The V and J ends lost 4 bases and 8 bases respectively, with 17 bases between them. This CDR3 is CASSSLRQALGELFF. CDR3 nucleotides: TGTGCCAGCAGCTCCCTCCGACAGGCCCTAGGGGAGCTGTTTTTT.

The rearrangement links TRBV7-9 to TRBJ2-5; D is uncertain. The CDR3 has 12 residues. V gave up 5 bases and J gave up 7 bases, with 11 bases separating them. CDR1 SEHNR and CDR2 FQNEAQ come from the germline V gene (reference sequence). CDR3 bases: TGTGCCAGCAGCCCGGAAATTGGGACCCAGTACTTC. This sequence encodes CASSPEIGTQYF.

The chain carries TRBV5-5 and TRBJ2-7, with D unclear. This CDR3 has 13 residues. V was trimmed by 4 bases and J by 3 bases, leaving 11 bases between them. Germline V lookup: CDR1 SGHKS, CDR2 YYEKEE (reference sequence). DNA for the CDR3: TGTGCCAGCAGCCCCGGTTCACACTACGAGCAGTACTTC. Amino acid sequence: CASSPGSHYEQYF.